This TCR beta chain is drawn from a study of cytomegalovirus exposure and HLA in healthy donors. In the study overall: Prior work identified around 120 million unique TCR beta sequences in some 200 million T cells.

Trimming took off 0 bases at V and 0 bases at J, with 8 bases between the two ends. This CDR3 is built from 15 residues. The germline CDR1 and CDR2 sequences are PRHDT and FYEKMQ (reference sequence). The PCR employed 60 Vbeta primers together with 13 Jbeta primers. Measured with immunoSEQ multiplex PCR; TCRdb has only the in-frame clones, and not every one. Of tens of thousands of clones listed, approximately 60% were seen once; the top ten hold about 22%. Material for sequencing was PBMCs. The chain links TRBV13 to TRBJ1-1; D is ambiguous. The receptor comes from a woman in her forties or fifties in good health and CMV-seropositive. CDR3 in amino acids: CASSLGLGVNTEAFF. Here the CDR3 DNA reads TGTGCCAGCAGCTTAGGCCTGGGCGTGAACACTGAAGCTTTCTTT.